The rows below give T cell receptor beta chains drawn from one sample of a study of TIL therapy for anti-PD-1-resistant metastatic lung cancer. Generated by immunoSEQ multiplex PCR, the TCRdb table keeps only in-frame clones and is missing some. Of 45,000 to 75,000 clones in the sample, about 69% are singletons; the top ten hold around 6.1%. Specimen: blood, collected at baseline. The receptors come from a person aged 25 to 85 with non-small cell lung cancer. The CDR3 runs from the conserved cysteine through the conserved F or W. D genes are given only for firm matches. For some rows the clone size is stated as once, few or many, or as a class when expanded; others skip it.

J | V | size | D | CDR3 | DNA
TRBJ2-7 | TRBV9 | few | NA | CASSVERTASSYEQYF | TGTGCCAGCAGCGTAGAACGGACAGCGAGCTCCTACGAGCAGTACTTC
TRBJ2-7 | TRBV30 | NA | NA | CAWRSNSYEQYF | TGTGCCTGGAGATCGAACTCCTACGAGCAGTACTTC
TRBJ2-5 | TRBV30 | NA | NA | CAWSVGPETQYF | TGTGCCTGGAGTGTCGGTCCAGAGACTCAGTACTTC
TRBJ2-5 | TRBV9 | few | NA | CASSAGQKETQYF | TGTGCCAGCAGCGCAGGACAGAAAGAGACCCAGTACTTC
TRBJ2-7 | TRBV2 | NA | NA | CASKLIVGSYEQYF | TGTGCCAGCAAATTGATCGTGGGCTCCTACGAGCAGTACTTC
TRBJ2-3 | TRBV19 | NA | NA | CASSNIQGSDTQYF | TGTGCCAGTAGTAATATACAGGGTTCAGATACGCAGTATTTT
TRBJ1-2 | TRBV15 | few | NA | CATSRDSTAPDGYTF | TGTGCCACCAGCAGAGACTCCACGGCCCCTGACGGCTACACCTTC
TRBJ1-2 | TRBV28 | NA | TRBD1 | CASSLRGQGARGYTF | TGTGCCAGCAGTTTAAGAGGACAGGGGGCGAGAGGCTACACCTTC
TRBJ2-7 | TRBV19 | NA | NA | CASTPGRGSYEQYF | TGTGCCAGTACCCCGGGACGGGGATCCTACGAGCAGTACTTC
TRBJ2-1 | TRBV6-5 | NA | TRBD1 | CASSYSGQAIWEQFF | TGTGCCAGCAGTTACTCAGGACAGGCCATTTGGGAGCAGTTCTTC
TRBJ1-1 | TRBV6-5 | few | NA | CASSYYGENTEAFF | TGTGCCAGCAGTTATTACGGGGAAAACACTGAAGCTTTCTTT
TRBJ2-5 | TRBV11-2 | many | NA | CASSWNGETQYF | TGTGCCAGCAGCTGGAACGGGGAGACCCAGTACTTC
TRBJ1-1 | TRBV7-3 | few | NA | CASSLVINTEAFF | TGTGCCAGCAGCTTAGTGATAAACACTGAAGCTTTCTTT
TRBJ2-7 | TRBV11-1 | once | TRBD1 | CASSWDRANEQYF | TGTGCCAGCAGCTGGGACAGGGCGAACGAGCAGTACTTC
TRBJ2-5 | TRBV15 | once | TRBD2 | CATSSRDGLVGETQYF | TGTGCCACCAGCTCTCGAGACGGACTAGTAGGGGAGACCCAGTACTTC
TRBJ1-1 | TRBV28 | once | TRBD1 | CASSTGTATEAFF | TGTGCCAGCAGTACCGGGACAGCCACTGAAGCTTTCTTT
TRBJ2-2 | TRBV7-3 | NA | NA | CASSFGGPNTGELFF | TGTGCCAGCAGCTTCGGGGGGCCGAACACCGGGGAGCTGTTTTTT
TRBJ2-2 | TRBV28 | NA | NA | CASSFRGTGELFF | TGTGCCAGCAGTTTTCGGGGGACCGGGGAGCTGTTTTTT
TRBJ2-2 | TRBV5-1 | NA | NA | CASRSGDTGELFF | TGCGCCAGCAGGAGCGGCGACACCGGGGAGCTGTTTTTT
TRBJ1-2 | TRBV11-3 | NA | TRBD1 | CASGVPGTAYGYTF | TGTGCCAGCGGGGTACCCGGGACAGCTTATGGCTACACCTTC
TRBJ2-1 | TRBV7-2 | NA | TRBD2 | CASSLAGTSEYNEQFF | TGTGCCAGCAGCTTAGCGGGAACTAGCGAGTACAATGAGCAGTTCTTC
TRBJ2-5 | TRBV10-3 | NA | NA | CAISDSDLNQETQYF | TGTGCCATCAGTGACTCCGACCTAAACCAAGAGACCCAGTACTTC
TRBJ2-4 | TRBV7-9 | NA | NA | CASSLYEAIQYF | TGTGCCAGCAGCTTATATGAGGCGATTCAGTACTTC
TRBJ2-2 | TRBV5-5 | few | NA | CASSLVLGNTGELFF | TGTGCCAGCAGCTTGGTACTGGGTAACACCGGGGAGCTGTTTTTT
TRBJ2-5 | TRBV27 | NA | NA | CANPEGLGETQYF | TGTGCCAACCCGGAGGGCCTAGGAGAGACCCAGTACTTC
TRBJ2-1 | TRBV11-3 | once | NA | CASSLQGGNEQFF | TGTGCCAGCAGCCTTCAGGGGGGCAATGAGCAGTTCTTC
TRBJ2-5 | TRBV5-1 | few | NA | CASSPGPIDVGETQYF | TGCGCCAGCAGCCCGGGTCCCATCGATGTGGGAGAGACCCAGTACTTC
TRBJ1-4 | TRBV6-1 | once | TRBD1 | CASRDRVAEKLFF | TGTGCCAGCAGGGACAGGGTGGCCGAAAAACTGTTTTTT
TRBJ1-5 | TRBV18 | NA | NA | CASSPRQGLNQPQHF | TGTGCCAGCTCACCTCGCCAGGGCCTCAATCAGCCCCAGCATTTT
TRBJ1-4 | TRBV5-1 | NA | TRBD1 | CASRTGTNEKLFF | TGCGCCAGCCGGACAGGGACTAATGAAAAACTGTTTTTT
TRBJ2-3 | TRBV13 | NA | NA | CASSSKGGDTQYF | TGTGCCAGCAGCTCCAAGGGGGGAGATACGCAGTATTTT
TRBJ2-7 | TRBV7-9 | NA | TRBD1 | CASSRTGGFLEQYF | TGTGCCAGCAGTCGGACAGGGGGTTTCCTAGAGCAGTACTTC
TRBJ2-3 | TRBV6-5 | NA | NA | CASSYGGYGTDTQYF | TGTGCCAGCAGTTACGGGGGGTATGGCACAGATACGCAGTATTTT
TRBJ1-4 | TRBV5-1 | NA | NA | CASSLGTNYQSNEKLFF | TGCGCCAGCAGCCTCGGCACCAACTATCAATCGAATGAAAAACTGTTTTTT
TRBJ2-1 | TRBV5-4 | NA | NA | CASSLDRPSYNEQFF | TGTGCCAGCAGCTTGGACAGACCGTCCTACAATGAGCAGTTCTTC
TRBJ2-7 | TRBV4-1 | NA | NA | CASSQAWGAIPYEQYF | TGCGCCAGCAGCCAAGCATGGGGGGCGATCCCCTACGAGCAGTACTTC
TRBJ1-1 | TRBV4-1 | few | NA | CASSPQTVNTEAFF | TGCGCCAGCAGCCCTCAGACAGTGAACACTGAAGCTTTCTTT
TRBJ2-6 | TRBV9 | NA | NA | CASSVGSGNSGANVLTF | TGTGCCAGCAGCGTAGGTTCAGGGAACTCTGGGGCCAACGTCCTGACTTTC
TRBJ2-2 | TRBV7-6 | NA | NA | CASSPGTTTGELFF | TGTGCCAGCAGCCCCGGGACCACCACCGGGGAGCTGTTTTTT
TRBJ2-3 | TRBV5-1 | NA | TRBD2 | CASSLGTSEGDTQYF | TGCGCCAGCAGCCTCGGGACTAGTGAGGGAGATACGCAGTATTTT